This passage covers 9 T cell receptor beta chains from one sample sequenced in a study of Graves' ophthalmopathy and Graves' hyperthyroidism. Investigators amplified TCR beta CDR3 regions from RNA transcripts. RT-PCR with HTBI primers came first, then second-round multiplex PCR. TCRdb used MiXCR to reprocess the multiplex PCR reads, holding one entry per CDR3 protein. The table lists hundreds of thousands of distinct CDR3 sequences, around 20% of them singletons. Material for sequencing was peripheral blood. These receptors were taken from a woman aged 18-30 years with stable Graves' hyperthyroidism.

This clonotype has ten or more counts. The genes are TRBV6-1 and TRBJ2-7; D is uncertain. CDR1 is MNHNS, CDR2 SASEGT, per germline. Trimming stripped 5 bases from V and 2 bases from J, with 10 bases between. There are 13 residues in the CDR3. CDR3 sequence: CASSQDPPYEQYF. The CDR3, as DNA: TGTGCCAGCAGTCAGGACCCTCCCTACGAGCAGTACTTC.

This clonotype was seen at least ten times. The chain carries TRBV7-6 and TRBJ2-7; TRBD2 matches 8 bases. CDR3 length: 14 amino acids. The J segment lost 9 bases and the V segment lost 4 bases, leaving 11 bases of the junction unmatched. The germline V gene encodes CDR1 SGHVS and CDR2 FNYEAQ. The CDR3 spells CASSSTPTGGGQYF. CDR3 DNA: TGTGCCAGCAGCTCAACCCCTACGGGAGGGGGGCAGTACTTC.

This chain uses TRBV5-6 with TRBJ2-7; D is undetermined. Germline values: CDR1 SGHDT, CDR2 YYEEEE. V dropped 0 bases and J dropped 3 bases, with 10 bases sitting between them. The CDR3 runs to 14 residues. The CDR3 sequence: CASSLGPKGYEQYF. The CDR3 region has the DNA TGTGCCAGCAGCTTGGGACCAAAGGGCTACGAGCAGTACTTC.

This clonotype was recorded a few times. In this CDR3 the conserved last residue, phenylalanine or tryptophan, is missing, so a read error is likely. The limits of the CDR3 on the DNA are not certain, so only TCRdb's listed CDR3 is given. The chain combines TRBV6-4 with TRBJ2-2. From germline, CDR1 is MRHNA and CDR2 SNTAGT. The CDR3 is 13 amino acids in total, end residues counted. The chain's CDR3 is CASSAREAGELWV.

The CDR3 reads CASNARGYEQYF. Written as DNA, the CDR3 is TGTGCCAGCAATGCCAGGGGGTACGAGCAGTACTTC. The gene calls are TRBV28 and TRBJ2-7, with TRBD1 matching 7 bases. The V and J ends lost 7 bases and 4 bases, in that order; junction bases with no gene match: 4. Germline loops: CDR1 MDHEN, CDR2 SYDVKM. There are 12 residues in the CDR3.

CDR3 sequence: CASSLGVGSGTEAFF. The DNA of the CDR3 is TGCGCCAGCAGCTTGGGGGTGGGGTCGGGCACTGAAGCTTTCTTT. V gene TRBV5-1 combines with J gene TRBJ1-1; no clear D. The CDR3 consists of 15 residues. Germline values: CDR1 SGHRS, CDR2 YFSETQ. Trimming left V 0 bases short and J 4 bases short, with 13 bases between.

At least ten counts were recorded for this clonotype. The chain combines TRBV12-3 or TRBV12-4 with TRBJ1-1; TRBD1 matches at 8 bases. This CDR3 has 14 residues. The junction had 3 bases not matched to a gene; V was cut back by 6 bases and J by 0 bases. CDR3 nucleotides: TGTGCCAGCAGCAGACAGGGGATGAACACTGAAGCTTTCTTT. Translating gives CASSRQGMNTEAFF.

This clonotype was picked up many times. As DNA, the CDR3 is TGCAGCGTTTGGGGGACAATGAACACTGAAGCTTTCTTT. Residues: CSVWGTMNTEAFF. The chain has TRBV29-1 and TRBJ1-1; D may be TRBD1 (6 bases). The length of the CDR3 is 13 residues. Trimming stripped 5 bases from V and 0 bases from J, with 10 bases between. CDR1 and CDR2 (germline): SQVTM, ANQGSEA.

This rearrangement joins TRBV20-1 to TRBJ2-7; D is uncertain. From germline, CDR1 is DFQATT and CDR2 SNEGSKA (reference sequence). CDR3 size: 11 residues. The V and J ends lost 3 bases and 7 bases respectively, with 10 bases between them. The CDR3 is CSASKGLEQYF. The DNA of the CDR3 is TGCAGTGCTAGTAAGGGCTTAGAGCAGTACTTC.